This T cell receptor beta chain was identified during a study of blood T cell repertoires in COVID-19. Study-level information: Specimens from acute and convalescent COVID-19 originated in the United States, Italy and Spain.

Authors' methods: Amplifying reference gene primers gave estimates of nucleated cell counts. Repertoires were generated with immunoSEQ multiplex PCR, while TCRdb's copy carries only in-frame clones and drops some. D and trimming were read from the DNA, whereas the V and J calls and clone size are those reported in that table. The sample has roughly 90,000 clones; approximately 86% are singletons. V dropped 3 bases and J dropped 7; count of bases not matched to a gene: 5. The CDR3 has 13 residues. Germline V gene data show CDR1 as LNHDA and CDR2 as SQIVND (reference sequence). This clonotype was sampled from a man aged 45-65 years with acute or convalescent COVID-19. The chain is built from TRBV19 and TRBJ2-7; 8 positions match TRBD2. The specimen was peripheral blood. As DNA, the CDR3 is TGTGCCAGTAGTATGACAGCGGGGGAGGAGCAGTACTTC. Protein: CASSMTAGEEQYF.